The present T cell receptor beta chain was sequenced within a study of T cell repertoires in cytomegalovirus infection. The overall study: Evidence of both CMV infection and a matching HLA type came from public TCR beta signatures.

Ten or more counts support this clonotype. What it recognizes is unknown. In TCRdb, the reads were re-called with MiXCR into one record per CDR3 protein. The sample holds fewer than 200,000 distinct CDR3 sequences, about a fifth seen once. V gave up 6 bases and J gave up 5 bases; unmatched junction bases: 13. CDR1 is MNHEY, CDR2 SVGAGI, per germline. This CDR3 contains 16 residues. Regarding the study as a whole: Based on cumulative public TCR beta family frequency, carriers of CMV plus the relevant HLA were identified.

The sample here was CD8+ T cells from cultured PBMCs, taken from culture after CMV antigen stimulation. The chain combines TRBV6-5 with TRBJ2-5, with 9 bases fitting TRBD1. This TCR derives from a human donor in good health (CMV status not recorded). Some clones in this sample may be carry-over from other donors' samples. This CDR3 is CASSPRDRVVGETQYF. Written as DNA, the CDR3 is TGTGCCAGCAGCCCACGGGACAGGGTGGTCGGGGAGACCCAGTACTTC.